This record looks at one T cell receptor (beta chain) sequence and its context. The CDR3 runs to 13 residues. Germline loops: CDR1 LNHDA, CDR2 SQIVND (reference sequence). Trimming at V came to 9 bases and at J to 3 bases, leaving 4 bases not matched to a gene. The authors' processing: Nucleated cell number was recorded as an estimate derived from reference gene primer amplification. Here immunoSEQ multiplex PCR was the method, and the copy in TCRdb shows in-frame clones only, minus some. The V and J calls and clone size come from that table; D and trimming were worked out from the DNA. The sample lists 300,000 or so clones, approximately 89% occurring once. These data belong to a study of blood T cell repertoires in COVID-19. As for the study in general: The study drew acute and convalescent COVID-19 samples from the United States, Italy and Spain. PBMCs, B-cell-depleted T cells, or T cells were the source of the cDNA or gDNA that made up the material.

The chain joins TRBV19 to TRBJ1-4; 7 bases are a match to TRBD1. Specimen: peripheral blood. This TCR derives from a woman between 45 and 65 years old who had recovered from COVID-19. CDR3 in DNA: TGTGCCAGCATGGACAGGCCTAATGAAAAACTGTTTTTT. Encoded protein: CASMDRPNEKLFF.